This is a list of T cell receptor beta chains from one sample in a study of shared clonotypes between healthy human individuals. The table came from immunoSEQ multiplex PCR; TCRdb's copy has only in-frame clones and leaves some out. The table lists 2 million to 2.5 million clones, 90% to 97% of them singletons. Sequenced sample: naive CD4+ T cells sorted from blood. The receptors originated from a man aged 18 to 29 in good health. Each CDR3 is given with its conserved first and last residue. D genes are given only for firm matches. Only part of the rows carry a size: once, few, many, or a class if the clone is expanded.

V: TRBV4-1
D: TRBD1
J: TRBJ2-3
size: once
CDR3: CASSPGTGGSSTDTQYF
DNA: TGCGCCAGCAGCCCGGGGACAGGGGGATCTAGCACAGATACGCAGTATTTT

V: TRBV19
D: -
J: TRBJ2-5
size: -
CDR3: CASSIDPGGETQYF
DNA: TGTGCCAGTAGTATAGATCCCGGTGGGGAGACCCAGTACTTC

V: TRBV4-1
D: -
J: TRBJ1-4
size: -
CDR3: CASSQVGRNEKLFF
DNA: TGCGCCAGCAGCCAAGTCGGACGTAATGAAAAACTGTTTTTT

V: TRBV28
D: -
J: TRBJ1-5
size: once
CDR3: CASTKGSRGRQPQHF
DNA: TGTGCCAGCACCAAAGGGTCAAGGGGACGTCAGCCCCAGCATTTT

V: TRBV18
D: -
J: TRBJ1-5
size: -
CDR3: CASSPWQSNQPQHF
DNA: TGTGCCAGCTCACCCTGGCAAAGCAATCAGCCCCAGCATTTT

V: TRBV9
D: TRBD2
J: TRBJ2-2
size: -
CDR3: CASSLGRENTGELFF
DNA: TGTGCCAGTTCCCTGGGGAGGGAAAACACCGGGGAGCTGTTTTTT

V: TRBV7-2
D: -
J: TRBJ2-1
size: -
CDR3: CASSRRQINNEQFF
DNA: TGTGCCAGCAGCCGCCGACAAATCAACAATGAGCAGTTCTTC

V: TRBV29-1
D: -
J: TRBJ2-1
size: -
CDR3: CSVAVAFEQFF
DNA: TGCAGCGTTGCCGTAGCTTTTGAGCAGTTCTTC

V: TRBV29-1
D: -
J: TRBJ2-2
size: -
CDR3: CSVGGQTSTGELFF
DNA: TGCAGCGTTGGGGGACAGACTAGCACCGGGGAGCTGTTTTTT

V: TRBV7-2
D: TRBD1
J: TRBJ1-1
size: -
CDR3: CASSLQGAGTEAFF
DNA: TGTGCCAGCAGCTTACAGGGGGCAGGCACTGAAGCTTTCTTT

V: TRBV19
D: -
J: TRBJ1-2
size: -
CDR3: CASAGGNYGYTF
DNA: TGTGCCAGCGCTGGGGGGAACTATGGCTACACCTTC

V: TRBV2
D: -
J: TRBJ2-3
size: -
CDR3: CASSDQFQWATDTQYF
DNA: TGTGCCAGCAGTGATCAATTCCAATGGGCCACAGATACGCAGTATTTT

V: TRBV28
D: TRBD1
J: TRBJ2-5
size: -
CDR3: CASSPGTAQETQYF
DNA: TGTGCCAGCAGTCCGGGGACAGCGCAAGAGACCCAGTACTTC

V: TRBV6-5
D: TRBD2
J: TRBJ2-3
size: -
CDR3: CASSYSWGRADTQYF
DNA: TGTGCCAGCAGTTACTCGTGGGGGAGGGCAGATACGCAGTATTTT

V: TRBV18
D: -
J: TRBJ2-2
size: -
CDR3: CASSPPGRGTGELFF
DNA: TGTGCCAGCTCACCACCGGGGCGAGGAACCGGGGAGCTGTTTTTT

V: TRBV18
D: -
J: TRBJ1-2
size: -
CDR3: CASSPPQGGYGYTF
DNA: TGTGCCAGCTCACCACCCCAGGGTGGCTATGGCTACACCTTC

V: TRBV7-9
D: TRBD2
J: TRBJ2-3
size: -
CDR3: CASSLRTSLRPDTQYF
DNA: TGTGCCAGCAGCCTTCGGACTAGCCTGCGCCCAGATACGCAGTATTTT

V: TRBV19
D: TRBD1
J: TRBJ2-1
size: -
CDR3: CASSSTGGAYNEQFF
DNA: TGTGCCAGTAGTAGTACAGGGGGCGCTTACAATGAGCAGTTCTTC

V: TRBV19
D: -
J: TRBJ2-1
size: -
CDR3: CASSYSGSSYNEQFF
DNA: TGTGCCAGTAGTTATAGCGGAAGCTCCTACAATGAGCAGTTCTTC

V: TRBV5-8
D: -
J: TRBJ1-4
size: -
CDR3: CASRVGDEKLFF
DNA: TGTGCCAGCAGGGTAGGGGATGAAAAACTGTTTTTT

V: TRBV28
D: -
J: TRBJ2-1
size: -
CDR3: CASSLADGSYNEQFF
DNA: TGTGCCAGCAGTTTGGCAGATGGGTCCTACAATGAGCAGTTCTTC

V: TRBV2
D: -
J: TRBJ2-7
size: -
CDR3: CASSEPWGDEQYF
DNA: TGTGCCAGCAGTGAACCCTGGGGGGATGAGCAGTACTTC

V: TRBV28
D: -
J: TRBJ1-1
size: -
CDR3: CASSINSPEAFF
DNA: TGTGCCAGCAGTATAAACAGCCCTGAAGCTTTCTTT

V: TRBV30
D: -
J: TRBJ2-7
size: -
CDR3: CAWSAQAYEQYF
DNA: TGTGCCTGGAGTGCCCAAGCCTACGAGCAGTACTTC

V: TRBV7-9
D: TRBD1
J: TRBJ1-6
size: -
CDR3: CASSSRQGSNSPLHF
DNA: TGTGCCAGCAGCTCTCGACAGGGCAGTAATTCACCCCTCCACTTT

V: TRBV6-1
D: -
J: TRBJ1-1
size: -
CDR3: CASSELITGLTEAFF
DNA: TGTGCCAGCAGTGAGCTCATTACAGGGCTCACTGAAGCTTTCTTT

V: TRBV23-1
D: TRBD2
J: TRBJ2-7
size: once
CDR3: CASSQSLAGEWEQYF
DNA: TGCGCCAGCAGTCAATCGCTAGCGGGAGAATGGGAGCAGTACTTC

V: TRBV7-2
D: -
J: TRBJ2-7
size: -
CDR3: CASSLVGSSYEQYF
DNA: TGTGCCAGCAGCTTAGTGGGGAGCTCCTACGAGCAGTACTTC

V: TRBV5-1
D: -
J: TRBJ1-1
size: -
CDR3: CASSFSEYTEAFF
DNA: TGCGCCAGCAGCTTCAGTGAATACACTGAAGCTTTCTTT

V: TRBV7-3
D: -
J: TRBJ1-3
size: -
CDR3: CASSLTTDAGNTIYF
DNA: TGTGCCAGCAGCTTAACGACAGACGCTGGAAACACCATATATTTT

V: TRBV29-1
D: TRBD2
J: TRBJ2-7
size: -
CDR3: CSVDVGGPSYEQYF
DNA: TGCAGCGTTGACGTGGGAGGGCCGTCCTACGAGCAGTACTTC

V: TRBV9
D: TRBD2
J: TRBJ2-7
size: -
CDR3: CASSVGNGWGLAGDEQYF
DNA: TGTGCCAGCAGCGTAGGAAATGGGTGGGGACTAGCGGGAGACGAGCAGTACTTC

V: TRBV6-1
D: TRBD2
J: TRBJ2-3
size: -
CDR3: CASSEAGLSARWFDTQYF
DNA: TGTGCCAGCAGTGAAGCGGGACTATCAGCACGTTGGTTTGATACGCAGTATTTT

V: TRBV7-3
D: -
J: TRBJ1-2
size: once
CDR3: CASSPRSGGDYGYTF
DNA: TGTGCCAGCAGCCCCCGGTCTGGGGGGGACTATGGCTACACCTTC

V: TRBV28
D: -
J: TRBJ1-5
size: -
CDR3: CASRGRSNQPQHF
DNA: TGTGCCAGCAGGGGTCGTAGCAATCAGCCCCAGCATTTT

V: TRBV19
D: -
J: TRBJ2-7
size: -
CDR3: CASSNQGTAGEQYF
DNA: TGTGCCAGTAGTAATCAGGGGACGGCGGGGGAGCAGTACTTC

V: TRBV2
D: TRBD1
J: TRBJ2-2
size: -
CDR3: CASSGQGPRGTGELFF
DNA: TGTGCCAGCAGTGGACAGGGACCCCGGGGCACCGGGGAGCTGTTTTTT

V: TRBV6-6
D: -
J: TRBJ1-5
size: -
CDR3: CASSKAVENQPQHF
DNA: TGTGCCAGCAGTAAGGCAGTAGAAAATCAGCCCCAGCATTTT

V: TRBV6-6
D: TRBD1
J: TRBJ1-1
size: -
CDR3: CASALEGAGYTEAFF
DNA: TGTGCCAGCGCCCTGGAGGGGGCAGGTTACACTGAAGCTTTCTTT

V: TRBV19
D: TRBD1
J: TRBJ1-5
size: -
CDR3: CATRETGIDQPQHF
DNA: TGTGCCACGAGGGAGACAGGGATTGATCAGCCCCAGCATTTT

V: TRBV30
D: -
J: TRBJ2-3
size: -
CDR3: CAWSGMGDTQYF
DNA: TGTGCCTGGAGTGGTATGGGCGATACGCAGTATTTT

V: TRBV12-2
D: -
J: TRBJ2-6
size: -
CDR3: CASRLPRQGATGANVLTF
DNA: TGTGCAAGTCGCTTACCGAGACAGGGGGCAACTGGGGCCAACGTCCTGACTTTC

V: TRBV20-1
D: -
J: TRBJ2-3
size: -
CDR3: CSARRADTQYF
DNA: TGCAGTGCGAGACGGGCAGATACGCAGTATTTT

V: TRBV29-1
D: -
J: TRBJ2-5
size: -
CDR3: CSARGVETQYF
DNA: TGCAGCGCTCGAGGTGTGGAGACCCAGTACTTC

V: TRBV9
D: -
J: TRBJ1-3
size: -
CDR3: CASSVDPRPQSTIYF
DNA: TGTGCCAGCAGCGTAGATCCTCGGCCCCAGAGCACCATATATTTT

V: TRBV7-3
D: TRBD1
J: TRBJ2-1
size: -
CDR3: CASSLTGQGASSYNEQFF
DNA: TGTGCCAGCAGCTTAACGGGCCAGGGGGCAAGCTCCTACAATGAGCAGTTCTTC

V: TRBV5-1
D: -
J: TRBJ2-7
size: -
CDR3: CASSFAYEQYF
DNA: TGCGCCAGCAGCTTCGCCTACGAGCAGTACTTC

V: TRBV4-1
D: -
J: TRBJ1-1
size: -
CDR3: CASSRDGDEAFF
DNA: TGCGCCAGCAGCCGCGATGGAGATGAAGCTTTCTTT

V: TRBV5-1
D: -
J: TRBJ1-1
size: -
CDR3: CASSTGTMNTEAFF
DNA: TGCGCCAGCAGCACCGGGACGATGAACACTGAAGCTTTCTTT

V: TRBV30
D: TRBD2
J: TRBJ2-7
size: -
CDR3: CAWKREGGGAYEQYF
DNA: TGTGCCTGGAAAAGGGAAGGCGGGGGTGCCTACGAGCAGTACTTC

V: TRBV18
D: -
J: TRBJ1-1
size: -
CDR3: CASSRLQGPEAFF
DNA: TGTGCCAGCTCAAGACTACAGGGCCCTGAAGCTTTCTTT

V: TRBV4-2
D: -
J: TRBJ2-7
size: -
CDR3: CASSQVTLGDTEQYF
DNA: TGTGCCAGCAGCCAAGTGACGCTTGGGGATACCGAGCAGTACTTC

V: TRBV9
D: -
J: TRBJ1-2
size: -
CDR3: CASSVGRVNYGYTF
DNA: TGTGCCAGCAGCGTAGGAAGAGTCAACTATGGCTACACCTTC

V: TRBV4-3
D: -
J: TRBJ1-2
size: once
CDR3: CASSQARPGNYGYTF
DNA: TGCGCCAGCAGCCAAGCTCGTCCGGGTAACTATGGCTACACCTTC

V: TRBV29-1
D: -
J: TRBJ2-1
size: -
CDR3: CSGAGGTPNNDQFF
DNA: TGCAGCGGGGCCGGCGGGACCCCTAACAATGACCAGTTCTTC

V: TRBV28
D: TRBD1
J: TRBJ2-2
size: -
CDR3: CASSLETGGWTGELFF
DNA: TGTGCCAGCAGTTTGGAAACAGGGGGTTGGACCGGGGAGCTGTTTTTT

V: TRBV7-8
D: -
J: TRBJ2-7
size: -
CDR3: CASSLGAYEQYF
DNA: TGTGCCAGCAGCTTGGGAGCGTACGAGCAGTACTTC